Listed below are T cell receptor beta chains from one sample, sequenced in a study of blood T cell repertoires in COVID-19. Assay used: immunoSEQ multiplex PCR; TCRdb lists only in-frame clones, some missing. Found here are approximately 120,000 clones, approximately 85% of them singletons; the top ten hold roughly 4.5%. Input material: peripheral blood. Receptor source: a human donor in a cohort sampled during active COVID-19. Both conserved end residues are part of each CDR3. The order of the fields is D gene, V gene, J gene, CDR3 length, clone size, CDR3 DNA, CDR3 protein. A D gene is named only where the DNA matches it firmly. Expanded clones are given a class, and other clones once, few, many or no size at all.

D: TRBD1; V: TRBV6-5; J: TRBJ1-1; length: 14; size: -; DNA: TGTGCCAGCAGCGTGACAGGGACACACACTGAAGCTTTCTTT; CDR3: CASSVTGTHTEAFF
D: -; V: TRBV5-1; J: TRBJ1-3; length: 15; size: -; DNA: TGCGCCAGCAGCACCCACCGGGACTCTGGAAACACCATATATTTT; CDR3: CASSTHRDSGNTIYF
D: -; V: TRBV5-4; J: TRBJ2-3; length: 11; size: -; DNA: TGTGCCAGCAGCTTATCTCAGACGCAGTATTTT; CDR3: CASSLSQTQYF
D: TRBD2; V: TRBV5-1; J: TRBJ2-3; length: 19; size: -; DNA: TGCGCCAGCAGCTTGGCCCGGGCGGGAGGGCCCTTTAGCACAGATACGCAGTATTTT; CDR3: CASSLARAGGPFSTDTQYF
D: -; V: TRBV21-1; J: TRBJ1-2; length: 18; size: -; DNA: TGTGCCAGCAGCAAATTAAAGTGGGACAGGGGTAGAGACTATGGCTACACCTTC; CDR3: CASSKLKWDRGRDYGYTF
D: TRBD1; V: TRBV9; J: TRBJ2-3; length: 15; size: -; DNA: TGTGCCAGCAGCGGACCGGGACAGGGCACAGATACGCAGTATTTT; CDR3: CASSGPGQGTDTQYF
D: TRBD2; V: TRBV7-2; J: TRBJ2-1; length: 17; size: -; DNA: TGTGCCAGCAGCCCACGTCGGACTAGCAGATCCTACAATGAGCAGTTCTTC; CDR3: CASSPRRTSRSYNEQFF
D: -; V: TRBV4-3; J: TRBJ1-6; length: 18; size: -; DNA: TGCGCCAGCAGCCAAGAGATCAGGGTTAATACATATAATTCACCCCTCCACTTT; CDR3: CASSQEIRVNTYNSPLHF
D: TRBD2; V: TRBV9; J: TRBJ2-3; length: 18; size: -; DNA: TGTGCCAGCAGCGTAGCTTCGACTAGCGGGGGGCGCACAGATACGCAGTATTTT; CDR3: CASSVASTSGGRTDTQYF
D: -; V: TRBV10-2; J: TRBJ2-5; length: 15; size: -; DNA: TGCGCCAGCAGTGACGGGGGGACAGGCCAAGAGACCCAGTACTTC; CDR3: CASSDGGTGQETQYF
D: -; V: TRBV6-6; J: TRBJ2-1; length: 13; size: -; DNA: TGTGCCAGCAGTTACGGGCTAGCTTATGAGCAGTTCTTC; CDR3: CASSYGLAYEQFF
D: TRBD1; V: TRBV7-2; J: TRBJ1-2; length: 19; size: -; DNA: TGTGCCAGCAGCCTGTTCGAACACGTAGGCCACAGGGGGCTCTATGGCTACACCTTC; CDR3: CASSLFEHVGHRGLYGYTF
D: -; V: TRBV11-3; J: TRBJ2-5; length: 17; size: -; DNA: TGTGCCAGCAGCTTAGCTCCCGGACAGTCCAGACAAGAGACCCAGTACTTC; CDR3: CASSLAPGQSRQETQYF
D: -; V: TRBV10-2; J: TRBJ1-4; length: 14; size: -; DNA: TGCGCCAGCAAAAGGGACAACCACGCCGAAAAACTGTTTTTT; CDR3: CASKRDNHAEKLFF
D: TRBD2; V: TRBV6-2/TRBV6-3; J: TRBJ2-1; length: 14; size: -; DNA: TGTGCCAGCAGTTACAGGAGGGAGGGCAATGAGCAGTTCTTC; CDR3: CASSYRREGNEQFF
D: -; V: TRBV7-3; J: TRBJ1-3; length: 13; size: few; DNA: TGTGCCAGCAGCTTGACAGCAGGAAACACCATATATTTT; CDR3: CASSLTAGNTIYF
D: -; V: TRBV28; J: TRBJ1-1; length: 13; size: -; DNA: TGTGCCAGCAGTACCGGGACTTTTGCTGAAGCTTTCTTT; CDR3: CASSTGTFAEAFF
D: -; V: TRBV7-2; J: TRBJ2-2; length: 15; size: once; DNA: TGTGCCAGCAGCTTACGGACTGGGGACACCGGGGAGCTGTTTTTT; CDR3: CASSLRTGDTGELFF
D: TRBD2; V: TRBV10-3; J: TRBJ2-1; length: 15; size: -; DNA: TGTGCCATCAGTGACTTAGCCGGGGGGGGTGGTGAGCAGTTCTTC; CDR3: CAISDLAGGGGEQFF
D: -; V: TRBV5-4; J: TRBJ2-2; length: 15; size: -; DNA: TGTGCCAGCAGCACCCCAGTTGGAGGGCCCGGGGAGCTGTTTTTT; CDR3: CASSTPVGGPGELFF
D: -; V: TRBV4-3; J: TRBJ2-7; length: 14; size: -; DNA: TGCGCCAGCAGCCACGATGCACTGACCTACGAGCAGTACTTC; CDR3: CASSHDALTYEQYF
D: TRBD2; V: TRBV11-2; J: TRBJ2-3; length: 17; size: few; DNA: TGTGCCAGCAGCTTAGACTTAGCGGGGGCAGGCACAGATACGCAGTATTTT; CDR3: CASSLDLAGAGTDTQYF
D: -; V: TRBV7-2; J: TRBJ2-1; length: 15; size: -; DNA: TGTGCCAGCAGCTTAGCCGGGAGTGTGGGCAATGAGCAGTTCTTC; CDR3: CASSLAGSVGNEQFF
D: TRBD1; V: TRBV4-3; J: TRBJ1-4; length: 16; size: -; DNA: TGCGCCAGCAGCCAGGGGACAGGGGGACCTAATGAAAAACTGTTTTTT; CDR3: CASSQGTGGPNEKLFF
D: -; V: TRBV11-2; J: TRBJ2-7; length: 14; size: -; DNA: TGTGCCAGCAGCTTACTCCCGGTGGCGGGGGAGCAGTACTTC; CDR3: CASSLLPVAGEQYF
D: TRBD2; V: TRBV30; J: TRBJ2-3; length: 15; size: -; DNA: TGTGCCTGGACGGTAAGCGGGGCACGCACAGATACGCAGTATTTT; CDR3: CAWTVSGARTDTQYF
D: -; V: TRBV6-1; J: TRBJ1-1; length: 18; size: -; DNA: TGTGCCAGCAGTGAAGAGTTCTATGGGGGCGCGAAGAACACTGAAGCTTTCTTT; CDR3: CASSEEFYGGAKNTEAFF
D: -; V: TRBV6-5; J: TRBJ2-3; length: 15; size: -; DNA: TGTGCCAGCAAGGCGGGGCCTTCTGACACAGATACGCAGTATTTT; CDR3: CASKAGPSDTDTQYF
D: TRBD1; V: TRBV7-2; J: TRBJ2-2; length: 16; size: once; DNA: TGTGCCAGCAGCTTAGCTAGGACAGGGGGCCTCGGGGAGCTGTTTTTT; CDR3: CASSLARTGGLGELFF